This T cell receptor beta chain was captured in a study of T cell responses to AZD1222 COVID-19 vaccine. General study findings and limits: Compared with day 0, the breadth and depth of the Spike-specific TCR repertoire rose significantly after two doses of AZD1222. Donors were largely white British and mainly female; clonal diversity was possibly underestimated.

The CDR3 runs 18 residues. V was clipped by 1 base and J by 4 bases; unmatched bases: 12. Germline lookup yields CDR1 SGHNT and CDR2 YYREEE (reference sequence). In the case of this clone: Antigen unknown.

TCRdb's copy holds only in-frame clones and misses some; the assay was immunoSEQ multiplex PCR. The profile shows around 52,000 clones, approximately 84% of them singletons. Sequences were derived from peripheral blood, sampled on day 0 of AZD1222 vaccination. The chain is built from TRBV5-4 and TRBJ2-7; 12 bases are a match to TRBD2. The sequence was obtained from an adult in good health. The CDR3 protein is CASSLLAGGPISRYEQYF. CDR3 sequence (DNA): TGTGCCAGCAGCTTGCTAGCGGGAGGGCCAATTTCCAGATACGAGCAGTACTTC.